The 21 T cell receptor beta chains listed next were all sequenced from one sample in a study of response to subunit inactivated influenza vaccine. TCRdb itself ran the RT-PCR reads through MiXCR, one entry per CDR3 protein. The repertoire holds under 550,000 distinct CDR3 sequences, with under 9% as singletons. The sequencing here drew on PBMCs from blood, taken around 2 years after vaccination. The receptors derive from a man aged 50 to 69 who received an inactivated influenza vaccine.

This clonotype was seen many times. The V gene is TRBV4-1, the J gene TRBJ2-3; 9 nucleotides line up with TRBD1. The CDR3 has 16 amino acids. J lost 6 bases, V lost 4 bases, and 11 bases had no gene match. Per germline, CDR1 MGHRA and CDR2 YSYEKL. The CDR3 DNA reads TGCGCCAGCAGCCTGCTACCGGGACAGGGATACGATACGCAGTATTTT. Translating gives CASSLLPGQGYDTQYF.

This clonotype was seen more than once but under ten times. The genes are TRBV15 and TRBJ2-7; D unclear. The CDR3 runs to 15 residues. CDR1 is LNHNV, CDR2 YYDKDF, per germline (reference sequence). The germline V and J ends were trimmed by 0 bases and 5 bases, with 14 bases remaining between them. CDR3 bases: TGTGCCACCAGCAGAGATCACCCCTTCTCAGACGAGCAGTACTTC. Its protein is CATSRDHPFSDEQYF.

The sample holds many counts of this clonotype. The rearrangement uses TRBV7-2 and TRBJ2-7; D remains ambiguous. The CDR3 runs to 14 residues. V gave up 0 bases and J gave up 2 bases, with 8 bases separating them. From germline, CDR1 is SGHTA and CDR2 FQGNSA. The CDR3 bases are TGTGCCAGCAGCTTAGCGGGCCTACCCTACGAGCAGTACTTC. Protein product: CASSLAGLPYEQYF.

This clonotype has a handful of counts. This chain uses TRBV28 with TRBJ2-7; 7 bases line up with TRBD1. The CDR3 covers 20 residues. Germline loops: CDR1 MDHEN, CDR2 SYDVKM. V shed 1 base, J shed 6 bases, and the junction held 24 bases outside the gene matches. The CDR3 DNA is TGTGCCAGCAGTTTATTTCCACCGGATATACCGGACAGGCCCCTTTCCGAGCAGTACTTC. It codes for CASSLFPPDIPDRPLSEQYF. Combining the CDR3 with reference TRBV28 and TRBJ2-7 gives the whole variable domain DVKVTQSSRYLVKRTGEKVFLECVQDMDHENMFWYRQDPGLGLRLIYFSYDVKMKEKGDIPEGYSVSREKKERFSLILESASTNQTSMYLCASSLFPPDIPDRPLSEQYFGPGTRLTVT.

This clonotype turned up a few times. The chain is built from TRBV4-2 and TRBJ2-3; TRBD2 matches at 8 bases. With 4 bases clipped from V and 0 bases from J, the junction kept 9 bases outside the gene matches. This CDR3 is built from 17 residues. Germline lookup yields CDR1 LGHNA and CDR2 YNFKEQ. CDR3: CASSPSGAGASTDTQYF. DNA of the CDR3: TGTGCCAGCAGCCCCTCCGGAGCGGGGGCTAGCACAGATACGCAGTATTTT.

This clonotype has more than one count but fewer than ten. This sequence joins TRBV6-1 and TRBJ2-1, with 10 bases fitting TRBD2. V lost 6 bases, J lost 9 bases, and 5 bases stayed unmatched. Germline CDR1 reads MNHNS; CDR2 reads SASEGT. The CDR3 contains 13 residues. CDR3 loop: CASRVAGGGEQFF. The CDR3 DNA reads as TGTGCCAGCAGGGTAGCGGGAGGCGGTGAGCAGTTCTTC.

The J gene is TRBJ2-4, the V gene TRBV3-1; 11 positions agree with TRBD1. This CDR3 spans 13 amino acids. The ends lost 3 bases at V and 10 bases at J; junction bases unmatched: 2. Germline CDR1 is LGHDT and CDR2 is YNNKEL (reference sequence). CDR3 sequence (DNA): TGTGCCAGCAGCCAGGGGGACAGGGGGATTCAGTACTTC. Residues: CASSQGDRGIQYF.

This clonotype was seen at least ten times. This CDR3 reads CASSGSKGYQETQYF. CDR3 nucleotide sequence: TGTGCCAGCAGCGGGTCAAAGGGGTACCAAGAGACCCAGTACTTC. This rearrangement joins TRBV7-8 to TRBJ2-5, with D possibly being TRBD1 (5 bases). This CDR3 contains 15 residues. Germline V lookup: CDR1 SGHVS, CDR2 FQNEAQ. The V end lost 5 bases, the J end lost 0 bases, and 13 bases lay between the germline ends. Full variable domain (rest looked up from reference TRBV7-8 and TRBJ2-5): GAGVSQSPRYKVAKRGQDVALRCDPISGHVSLFWYQQALGQGPEFLTYFQNEAQLDKSGLPSDRFFAERPEGSVSTLKIQRTQQEDSAVYLCASSGSKGYQETQYFGPGTRLLVL.

This clonotype was picked up many times. This chain joins TRBV2 and TRBJ2-5; no clear D. Trimming left V 4 bases short and J 5 bases short, with 11 bases between. The germline V gene has CDR1 SNHLY and CDR2 FYNNEI. This CDR3 spans 13 amino acids. CDR3 in amino acids: CASSGTAAETQYF. In DNA form, the CDR3 reads TGTGCCAGCAGTGGTACAGCCGCTGAGACCCAGTACTTC.

The V and J genes are TRBV7-9 and TRBJ1-5, with D unclear. Per the germline V gene, CDR1 is SEHNR and CDR2 is FQNEAQ (reference sequence). The ends were cut back, 2 bases at V and 1 base at J, with 12 bases in the middle. The CDR3 is 16 amino acids. DNA for the CDR3: TGTGCCAGCAGCTTATCAGGTCGAGGGAGCAATCAGCCCCAGCATTTT. This gives the protein CASSLSGRGSNQPQHF.

This chain links TRBV20-1 with TRBJ2-7; D is possibly TRBD2 (5 bases). The CDR3 is 16 amino acids. In germline, CDR1 is DFQATT, CDR2 SNEGSKA (reference sequence). Trimming took off 6 bases at V and 3 bases at J, with 24 bases between the two ends. This CDR3 is CSANPLGMPGNYEQYF. The DNA of the CDR3 is TGCAGTGCCAACCCCCTAGGTATGCCGGGAAACTACGAGCAGTACTTC.

The genes are TRBV18 and TRBJ2-5; TRBD1 might be the D (6 bases). The V gene's germline CDR1 is KGHSH and CDR2 LQKENI. Trimming took off 1 base at V and 2 bases at J, with 8 bases between the two ends. The CDR3 is made up of 14 amino acids. The CDR3 region is CASSPQQGQETQYF. In DNA, the CDR3 is TGTGCCAGCTCACCACAACAGGGTCAAGAGACCCAGTACTTC. Combining the CDR3 with reference TRBV18 and TRBJ2-5 gives the whole variable domain NAGVMQNPRHLVRRRGQEARLRCSPMKGHSHVYWYRQLPEEGLKFMVYLQKENIIDESGMPKERFSAEFPKEGPSILRIQQVVRGDSAAYFCASSPQQGQETQYFGPGTRLLVL.

This clonotype was picked up a small number of times. The chain has TRBV19 and TRBJ2-2; 8 nucleotides match TRBD2. Trimming at V came to 7 bases and at J to 1 base, leaving 2 bases not matched to a gene. The CDR3 has 14 residues. Per the germline V gene, CDR1 is LNHDA and CDR2 is SQIVND (reference sequence). This chain's CDR3 is CASKRGLNTGELFF. CDR3 bases: TGTGCCAGTAAGCGGGGGCTGAACACCGGGGAGCTGTTTTTT. Looking up the rest from reference TRBV19 and TRBJ2-2 gives the full variable domain: DGGITQSPKYLFRKEGQNVTLSCEQNLNHDAMYWYRQDPGQGLRLIYYSQIVNDFQKGDIAEGYSVSREKKESFPLTVTSAQKNPTAFYLCASKRGLNTGELFFGEGSRLTVL.

This clonotype was picked up a small number of times. The rearrangement links TRBV7-2 to TRBJ1-2, with a possible D match to TRBD1 (6 bases). Germline CDR1 SGHTA, CDR2 FQGNSA. Trimming took 2 bases from V and 6 from J, leaving 10 bases between them. The CDR3 covers 13 residues. CDR3 nucleotides: TGTGCCAGCAGCTTACGACCAGGGGATGGCTACACCTTC. Encoded protein: CASSLRPGDGYTF.

In this sample, this clonotype turned up a few times. J is TRBJ1-4 and V is TRBV18; D may be TRBD1 (5 bases). CDR1 is KGHSH, CDR2 LQKENI, per germline. This CDR3 has 14 residues. V gave up 2 bases and J gave up 7 bases, with 11 bases separating them. CDR3 region: CASSPGGEVEKLFF. The CDR3 nucleotides are TGTGCCAGCTCACCAGGGGGTGAGGTTGAAAAACTGTTTTTT.

The chain is built from TRBV4-1 and TRBJ2-1; 7 bases align to TRBD2. V was clipped by 1 base and J by 7 bases; unmatched bases: 10. This CDR3 is built from 16 residues. Per germline, CDR1 MGHRA and CDR2 YSYEKL. The CDR3, as DNA: TGCGCCAGCAGCCAAGGTTTTTCCGGGAGGACGAATGAGCAGTTCTTC. Translated: CASSQGFSGRTNEQFF.

This clonotype was detected many times. The V and J genes are TRBV7-2 and TRBJ2-5; 8 bases line up with TRBD2. Germline lookup yields CDR1 SGHTA and CDR2 FQGNSA. J lost 5 bases, V lost 0 bases, and 8 bases had no gene match. The CDR3 spans 16 residues. The CDR3 sequence is CASSLALAGLGETQYF. DNA of the CDR3: TGTGCCAGCAGCTTAGCCCTAGCGGGTTTGGGGGAGACCCAGTACTTC.

This clonotype has at least ten counts. The chain has TRBV5-6 and TRBJ2-6; a possible D gene is TRBD1 (6 bases). The germline V gene has CDR1 SGHDT and CDR2 YYEEEE. There are 17 residues in the CDR3. The V and J ends lost 5 bases and 0 bases respectively, with 15 bases between them. CDR3 sequence reads: CASSYRVDLSGANVLTF. As DNA, the CDR3 is TGTGCCAGCAGTTACAGGGTAGACCTCTCTGGGGCCAACGTCCTGACTTTC. Drawing the rest from reference TRBV5-6 and TRBJ2-6, the complete variable domain is DAGVTQSPTHLIKTRGQQVTLRCSPKSGHDTVSWYQQALGQGPQFIFQYYEEEERQRGNFPDRFSGHQFPNYSSELNVNALLLGDSALYLCASSYRVDLSGANVLTFGAGSRLTVL.

This clonotype was counted between two and nine times. This chain joins TRBV6-2 or TRBV6-3 and TRBJ2-5; tentatively, D is TRBD2 (5 bases). This CDR3 is built from 14 residues. Trimming cost V 2 bases and J 9 bases, with 16 bases left between them. Per the germline V gene, CDR1 is MNHEY and CDR2 is SVGEGT. This CDR3 is CASSYGPSRPSQYF. CDR3 DNA: TGTGCCAGCAGTTACGGGCCTAGCCGTCCTTCCCAGTACTTC.

This clonotype came up a few times. This chain links TRBV3-1 with TRBJ2-1, with TRBD1 matching over 7 bases. Germline values: CDR1 LGHDT, CDR2 YNNKEL (reference sequence). CDR3 length: 15 amino acids. With V trimmed by 4 bases and J by 2 bases, 5 bases remained unmatched. The CDR3 sequence is CASSPQGRTYNEQFF. CDR3 DNA sequence: TGTGCCAGCAGCCCACAGGGGCGCACCTACAATGAGCAGTTCTTC.

This chain joins TRBV4-3 and TRBJ1-6; D not certain. Trimming shortened V by 0 bases and J by 7 bases, and 13 bases separated the two germline ends. The CDR3 length is 16 residues. Germline V CDR1 and CDR2: LGHNA, YSLEER. CDR3 amino acids: CASSQDGIIANSPLHF. As DNA, the CDR3 is TGCGCCAGCAGCCAAGATGGCATCATTGCGAATTCACCCCTCCACTTT.